These 15 T cell receptor beta chains originate from one sample sequenced in a study of T cell repertoires and HLA-DP antigens (dated by TCRdb to 2017 to 2018). The receptor library was made with the immunoSEQ multiplex PCR assay. In its TCRdb copy, this immuneACCESS table keeps in-frame sequences only and misses some clones. Where compared with another copy, unresolved V genes explain less than half of these, and the others have no known cause. This sample has 85,000 to 90,000 clones in its table, and around nine tenths of those were observed once. Approximately 1.5% of the sample belongs to the ten largest clones. No antigen has been identified for these receptors. The sequencing sample was made of CD4+ T cells from PBMCs. All receptors derive from a man in his fifties in good health and CMV-seronegative.

The rearrangement joins TRBV4-3 to TRBJ2-4; the match to TRBD1 covers 8 bases. The CDR3 consists of 18 residues. J gave up 5 bases and V 0 bases, and 12 bases lay outside the gene matches. Germline CDR1 is LGHNA and CDR2 is YSLEER. CDR3 nucleotide sequence: TGCGCCAGCAGCCAAGAGCCCATATCGACAGGGGCCCAAAACATTCAGTACTTC. It codes for CASSQEPISTGAQNIQYF.

This clone was counted only a few times. The chain joins TRBV6-4 to TRBJ1-6, with D perhaps TRBD1 (5 bases). V lost 2 bases and J lost 0, with 11 bases in between. Germline V lookup: CDR1 MRHNA, CDR2 SNTAGT. The CDR3 contains 17 residues. The CDR3 loop is CASSDPWGSSYNSPLHF. CDR3 bases: TGTGCCAGCAGTGACCCCTGGGGGAGCTCCTATAATTCACCCCTCCACTTT.

The V and J genes are TRBV19 and TRBJ1-2; 7 positions agree with TRBD1. The CDR3 spans 17 residues. CDR1 and CDR2 from the germline V gene are LNHDA and SQIVND (reference sequence). Losses at the gene ends were 7 bases for V and 7 bases for J; bases not matched to a gene: 21. The CDR3 coding sequence is TGTGCCAGTACCGCTCAGACAGGGTTTGGCCTAACTGGTGGCTACACCTTC. This codes for CASTAQTGFGLTGGYTF. Full variable domain (missing parts from reference TRBV19 and TRBJ1-2): DGGITQSPKYLFRKEGQNVTLSCEQNLNHDAMYWYRQDPGQGLRLIYYSQIVNDFQKGDIAEGYSVSREKKESFPLTVTSAQKNPTAFYLCASTAQTGFGLTGGYTFGSGTRLTVV.

As DNA, the CDR3 is TGTGCCAGCAGCTTAGTAGGGGGGAACACTGAAGCTTTCTTT. Protein sequence: CASSLVGGNTEAFF. The chain uses TRBV7-9 and TRBJ1-1; a possible D gene is TRBD1 (6 bases). Between the trimmed V and J ends, which lost 1 base and 1 base, there was a span of 7 bases. The CDR3 runs 14 residues. CDR1 and CDR2 from the germline V gene are SEHNR and FQNEAQ (reference sequence).

In DNA, the CDR3 is TGTGCCAGCAGCTCGGACTGGCAAGAGACCCAGTACTTC. Protein: CASSSDWQETQYF. The V gene is TRBV7-8, the J gene TRBJ2-5, with a possible D match to TRBD2 (5 bases). Deletions cut 4 bases from V and 2 bases from J, with 8 bases between. The CDR3 is 13 amino acids. Germline CDR1 and CDR2: SGHVS and FQNEAQ.

This clone was counted only a few times. The J gene is TRBJ2-3, the V gene TRBV7-2; tentative D call: TRBD2 (5 bases). The CDR3 length is 14 residues. Trimming left V 1 base short and J 4 bases short, with 9 bases between. Germline-derived CDR1 and CDR2 are SGHTA and FQGNSA. CDR3 amino acids: CASSLDRGSDTQYF. Here the CDR3 DNA reads TGTGCCAGCAGCTTAGATCGGGGTTCAGATACGCAGTATTTT.

The V and J genes are TRBV30 and TRBJ1-2; 7 nucleotides line up with TRBD1. Germline loops: CDR1 GTSNPN, CDR2 SVGIG (reference sequence). This CDR3 spans 14 amino acids. V lost 0 bases and J lost 4; bases outside the gene matches: 5. CDR3 DNA sequence: TGTGCCTGGAGTGTAAACAGGGGAATCTATGGCTACACCTTC. This sequence encodes CAWSVNRGIYGYTF.

The V call is TRBV28, the J call TRBJ2-5, with 9 bases lining up with TRBD2. This CDR3 region has 17 residues. The germline CDR1 and CDR2 sequences are MDHEN and SYDVKM. The J segment lost 2 bases and the V segment lost 1 base, leaving 8 bases of the junction unmatched. The CDR3, as DNA: TGTGCCAGCAGTTTATATAATAGCGGGAGTTCGCAAGAGACCCAGTACTTC. Encoded protein: CASSLYNSGSSQETQYF.

This chain links TRBV5-4 with TRBJ2-7, with 12 nucleotides matching TRBD2. J lost 7 bases, V lost 4 bases, and 6 bases had no gene match. From germline, CDR1 is SGHNT and CDR2 YYREEE (reference sequence). The CDR3 loop spans 14 amino acids. The CDR3 reads CASSARTSGIEQYF. The DNA of the CDR3 is TGTGCCAGCAGCGCCCGGACTAGCGGGATTGAGCAGTACTTC.

As to this clone: Other DNA variants within this sample encode the same CDR3. The V and J genes are TRBV5-1 and TRBJ1-2, with 12 bases that match TRBD1. CDR3 length: 14 residues. V lost 4 bases, J lost 8 bases, and 6 bases stayed unmatched. Germline CDR1 reads SGHRS; CDR2 reads YFSETQ. The CDR3 sequence: CASSPGDRGRGYTF. CDR3 bases: TGCGCCAGCAGCCCGGGGGACAGGGGGCGGGGCTACACCTTC. Using reference TRBV5-1 and TRBJ1-2 for the parts outside the CDR3, the full variable domain is KAGVTQTPRYLIKTRGQQVTLSCSPISGHRSVSWYQQTPGQGLQFLFEYFSETQRNKGNFPGRFSGRQFSNSRSEMNVSTLELGDSALYLCASSPGDRGRGYTFGSGTRLTVV.

The gene calls are TRBV5-1 and TRBJ2-5; D may correspond to TRBD1 or TRBD2 (5 bases each). The CDR3 runs to 13 residues. V was shortened by 4 bases and J by 2 bases, with 9 bases between the two germline ends. Germline-derived CDR1 and CDR2 are SGHRS and YFSETQ. The CDR3 DNA sequence: TGCGCCAGCAGCCCGGGACCTCAAGAGACCCAGTACTTC. This translates into CASSPGPQETQYF.

The rearrangement joins TRBV7-2 to TRBJ2-7; 14 positions agree with TRBD2. From germline, CDR1 is SGHTA and CDR2 FQGNSA. J gave up 2 bases and V 4 bases, and 1 base lay outside the gene matches. The CDR3 contains 15 residues. CDR3 loop: CASSSTSGGAYEQYF. The CDR3 nucleotides read TGTGCCAGCAGCTCGACTAGCGGGGGGGCCTACGAGCAGTACTTC.

V and J are TRBV10-3 and TRBJ2-3, with 7 bases that match TRBD1. J gave up 3 bases and V 6 bases, and 3 bases lay outside the gene matches. CDR1 and CDR2 from the germline V gene are ENHRY and SYGVKD. The CDR3 sequence is 13 residues long. The CDR3 sequence is CAIRGQTTDTQYF. The CDR3 nucleotides are TGTGCCATCAGGGGACAGACTACAGATACGCAGTATTTT.

The V call is TRBV15, the J call TRBJ1-4; no reliable D call. Germline V CDR1 and CDR2: LNHNV, YYDKDF (reference sequence). The CDR3 loop spans 15 amino acids. V was cut by 0 bases and J by 7 bases, with 12 bases left in between. The CDR3 sequence: CATSREIPVSEKLFF. In DNA, the CDR3 is TGTGCCACCAGCAGAGAGATTCCGGTGAGTGAAAAACTGTTTTTT.

V is TRBV4-3 and J is TRBJ2-6; tentatively, D is TRBD1 (6 bases). This CDR3 spans 19 amino acids. Germline-derived CDR1 and CDR2 are LGHNA and YSLEER. Trimming pared 0 bases from V and 0 bases from J, leaving 15 bases between. The CDR3 loop is CASSQESRGWNSGANVLTF. The CDR3 DNA reads as TGCGCCAGCAGCCAAGAATCAAGGGGGTGGAACTCTGGGGCCAACGTCCTGACTTTC.